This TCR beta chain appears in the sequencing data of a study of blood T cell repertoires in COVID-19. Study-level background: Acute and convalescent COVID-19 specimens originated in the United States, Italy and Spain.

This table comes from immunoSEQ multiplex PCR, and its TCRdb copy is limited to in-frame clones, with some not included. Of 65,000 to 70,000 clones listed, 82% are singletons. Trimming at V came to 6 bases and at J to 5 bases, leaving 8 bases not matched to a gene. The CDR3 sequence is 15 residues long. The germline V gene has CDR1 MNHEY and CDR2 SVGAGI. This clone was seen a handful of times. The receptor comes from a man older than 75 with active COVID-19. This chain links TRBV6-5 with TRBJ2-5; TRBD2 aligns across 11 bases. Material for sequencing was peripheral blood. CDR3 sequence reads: CASRQGTSGAETQYF. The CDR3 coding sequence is TGTGCCAGCAGACAGGGGACTAGCGGAGCGGAGACCCAGTACTTC.